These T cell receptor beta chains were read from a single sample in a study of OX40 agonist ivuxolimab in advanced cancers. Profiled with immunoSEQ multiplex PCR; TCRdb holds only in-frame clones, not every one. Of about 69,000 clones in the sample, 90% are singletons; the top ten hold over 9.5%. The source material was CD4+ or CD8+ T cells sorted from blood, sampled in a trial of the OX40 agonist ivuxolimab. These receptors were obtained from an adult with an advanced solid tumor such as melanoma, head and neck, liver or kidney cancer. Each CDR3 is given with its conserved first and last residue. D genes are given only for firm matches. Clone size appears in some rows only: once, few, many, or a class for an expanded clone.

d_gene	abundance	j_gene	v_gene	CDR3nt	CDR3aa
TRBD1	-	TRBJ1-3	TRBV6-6	TGTGCCAGCAAGAGACAGGGGTCCGCTGGAAACACCATATATTTT	CASKRQGSAGNTIYF
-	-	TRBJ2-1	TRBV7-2	TGTGCCAGCAGCCCGGAGGTTGAGCAGTTCTTC	CASSPEVEQFF
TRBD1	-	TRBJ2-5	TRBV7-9	TGTGCCAGCCCGGGCGACAGGGAAGAGACCCAGTACTTC	CASPGDREETQYF
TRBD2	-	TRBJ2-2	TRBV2	TGTGCCAGCAGCGCGGGACTAGCGGGCACCGGGGAGCTGTTTTTT	CASSAGLAGTGELFF
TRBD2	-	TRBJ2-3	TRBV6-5	TGTGCCAGCAGTTACTCGGCGGGAGCCACAGATACGCAGTATTTT	CASSYSAGATDTQYF
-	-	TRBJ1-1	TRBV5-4	TGTGCCAGCAGTGCTGGGTCAGCAATGAACACTGAAGCTTTCTTT	CASSAGSAMNTEAFF
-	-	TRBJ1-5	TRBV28	TGTGCCAGCAGTCCACGGAGAGGGGCTGGCAATCAGCCCCAGCATTTT	CASSPRRGAGNQPQHF
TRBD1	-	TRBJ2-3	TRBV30	TGTGCCTGGAGTGTACGACAGGGGGCGAATACGCAGTATTTT	CAWSVRQGANTQYF
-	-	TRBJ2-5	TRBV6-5	TGTGCCAGCAGAACCGCAGAGACCCAGTACTTC	CASRTAETQYF
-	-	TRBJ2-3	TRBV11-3	TGTGCCAGCAGCGCGACTAAAGATACGCAGTATTTT	CASSATKDTQYF
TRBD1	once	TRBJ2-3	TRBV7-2	TGTGCCAGCAGCCCCGCAGGGGGCGTGGGCACAGATACGCAGTATTTT	CASSPAGGVGTDTQYF
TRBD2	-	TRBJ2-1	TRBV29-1	TGCAGCGTTGAAGATAGCGGGATCCTCAATGAGCAGTTCTTC	CSVEDSGILNEQFF
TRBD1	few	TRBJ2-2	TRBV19	TGTGCCAGTAGGGGACAGGGGACCACCGGGGAGCTGTTTTTT	CASRGQGTTGELFF
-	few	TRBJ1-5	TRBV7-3	TGTGCCAGCAGCCCCGCGGGGGCGAGGCAGCCCCAGCATTTT	CASSPAGARQPQHF
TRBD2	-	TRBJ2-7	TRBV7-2	TGTGCCAGCAGCTTAGTGCGGGAGTTCGAGCAGTACTTC	CASSLVREFEQYF
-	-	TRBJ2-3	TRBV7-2	TGTGCCAGCAGCTTTGGCGCTAGCACAGATACGCAGTATTTT	CASSFGASTDTQYF
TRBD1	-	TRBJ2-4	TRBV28	TGTGCCAGCAGTTCACAGGGACAGGGAAATCCCATTCAGTACTTC	CASSSQGQGNPIQYF
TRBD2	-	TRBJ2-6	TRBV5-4	TGTGCCAGCAGCTTGACTAGCGGAAGCTCTGGGGCCAACGTCCTGACTTTC	CASSLTSGSSGANVLTF